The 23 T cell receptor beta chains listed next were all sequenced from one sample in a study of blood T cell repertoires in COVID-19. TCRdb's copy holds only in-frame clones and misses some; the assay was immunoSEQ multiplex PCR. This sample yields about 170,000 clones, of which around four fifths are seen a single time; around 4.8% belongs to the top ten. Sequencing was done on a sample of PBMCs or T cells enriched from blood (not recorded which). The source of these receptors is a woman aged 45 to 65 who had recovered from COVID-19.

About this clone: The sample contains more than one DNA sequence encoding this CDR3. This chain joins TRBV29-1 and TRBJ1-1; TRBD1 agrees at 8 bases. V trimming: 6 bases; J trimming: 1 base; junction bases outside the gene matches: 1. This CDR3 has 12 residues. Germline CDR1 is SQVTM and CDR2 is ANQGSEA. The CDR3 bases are TGCAGCGTGGGGACAGGGAACACTGAAGCTTTCTTT. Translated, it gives CSVGTGNTEAFF.

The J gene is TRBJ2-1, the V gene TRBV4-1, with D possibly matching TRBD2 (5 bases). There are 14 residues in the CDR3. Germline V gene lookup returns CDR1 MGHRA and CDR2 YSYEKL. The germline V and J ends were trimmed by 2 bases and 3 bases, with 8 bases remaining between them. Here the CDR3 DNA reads TGCGCCAGCAGCCAAAGCGGACTCTACAATGAGCAGTTCTTC. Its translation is CASSQSGLYNEQFF.

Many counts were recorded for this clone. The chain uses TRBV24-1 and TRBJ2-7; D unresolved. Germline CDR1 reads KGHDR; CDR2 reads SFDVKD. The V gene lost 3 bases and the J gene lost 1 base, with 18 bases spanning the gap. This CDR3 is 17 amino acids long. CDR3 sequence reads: CATSDVVPLCQSYEQYV. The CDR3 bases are TGTGCCACCAGTGATGTCGTACCCCTCTGCCAGTCCTACGAGCAGTACGTC.

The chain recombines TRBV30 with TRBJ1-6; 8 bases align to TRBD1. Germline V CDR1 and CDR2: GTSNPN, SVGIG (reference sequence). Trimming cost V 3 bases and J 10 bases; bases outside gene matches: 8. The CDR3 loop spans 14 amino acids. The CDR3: CAWRGQGAGSPLHF. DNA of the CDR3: TGTGCCTGGAGGGGCCAGGGGGCAGGGTCACCCCTCCACTTT. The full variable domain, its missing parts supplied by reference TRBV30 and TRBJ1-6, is SQTIHQWPATLVQPVGSPLSLECTVEGTSNPNLYWYRQAAGRGLQLLFYSVGIGQISSEVPQNLSASRPQDRQFILSSKKLLLSDSGFYLCAWRGQGAGSPLHFGNGTRLTVT.

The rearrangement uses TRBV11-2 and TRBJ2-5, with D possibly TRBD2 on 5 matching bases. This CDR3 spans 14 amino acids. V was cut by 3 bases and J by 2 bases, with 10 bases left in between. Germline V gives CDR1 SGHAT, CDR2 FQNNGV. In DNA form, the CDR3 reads TGTGCCAGCAGCTTTCAGCGGACTCAAGAGACCCAGTACTTC. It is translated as CASSFQRTQETQYF.

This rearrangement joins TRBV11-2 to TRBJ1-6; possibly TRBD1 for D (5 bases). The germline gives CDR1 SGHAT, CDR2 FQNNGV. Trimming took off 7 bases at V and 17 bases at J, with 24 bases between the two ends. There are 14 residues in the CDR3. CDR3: CASNPGGTHLEVHF. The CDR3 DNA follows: TGTGCCAGCAACCCGGGGGGGACGCACCTTGAGGTCCACTTT.

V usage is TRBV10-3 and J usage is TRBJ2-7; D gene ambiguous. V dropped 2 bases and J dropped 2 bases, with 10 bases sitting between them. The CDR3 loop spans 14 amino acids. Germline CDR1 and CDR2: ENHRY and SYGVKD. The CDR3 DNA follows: TGTGCCATCAGTGAGCCGACTCTTACCTACGAGCAGTACGTC. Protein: CAISEPTLTYEQYV.

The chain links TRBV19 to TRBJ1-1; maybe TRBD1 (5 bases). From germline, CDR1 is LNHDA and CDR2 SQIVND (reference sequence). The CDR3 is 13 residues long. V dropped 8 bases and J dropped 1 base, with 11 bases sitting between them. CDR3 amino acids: CASSRGGNTEAFF. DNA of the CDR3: TGTGCCAGTTCGCGGGGGGGGAACACTGAAGCTTTCTTT. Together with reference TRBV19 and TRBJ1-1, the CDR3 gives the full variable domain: DGGITQSPKYLFRKEGQNVTLSCEQNLNHDAMYWYRQDPGQGLRLIYYSQIVNDFQKGDIAEGYSVSREKKESFPLTVTSAQKNPTAFYLCASSRGGNTEAFFGQGTRLTVV.

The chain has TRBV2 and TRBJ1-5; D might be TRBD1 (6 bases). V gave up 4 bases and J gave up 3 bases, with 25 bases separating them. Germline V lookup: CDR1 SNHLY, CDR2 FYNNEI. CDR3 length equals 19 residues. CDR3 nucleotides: TGTGCCAGCAGTGCCATGCGTGGACAGACAGGCCCTTTCAATCAGCCCCAGCATTTT. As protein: CASSAMRGQTGPFNQPQHF. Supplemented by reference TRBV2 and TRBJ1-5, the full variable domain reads EPEVTQTPSHQVTQMGQEVILRCVPISNHLYFYWYRQILGQKVEFLVSFYNNEISEKSEIFDDQFSVERPDGSNFTLKIRSTKLEDSAMYFCASSAMRGQTGPFNQPQHFGDGTRLSIL.

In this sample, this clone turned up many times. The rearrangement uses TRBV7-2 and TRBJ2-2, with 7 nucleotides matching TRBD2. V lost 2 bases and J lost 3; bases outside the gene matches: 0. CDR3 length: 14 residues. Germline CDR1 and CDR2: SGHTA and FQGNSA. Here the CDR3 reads CASSLRGDTGELFF. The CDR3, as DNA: TGTGCCAGCAGCTTACGGGGGGACACCGGGGAGCTGTTTTTT.

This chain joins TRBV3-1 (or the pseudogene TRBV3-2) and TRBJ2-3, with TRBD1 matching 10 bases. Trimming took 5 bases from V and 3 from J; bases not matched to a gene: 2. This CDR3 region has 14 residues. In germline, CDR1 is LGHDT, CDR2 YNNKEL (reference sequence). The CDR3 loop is CASSLGQGTDTQYF. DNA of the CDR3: TGTGCCAGCAGCTTGGGACAGGGGACAGATACGCAGTATTTT.

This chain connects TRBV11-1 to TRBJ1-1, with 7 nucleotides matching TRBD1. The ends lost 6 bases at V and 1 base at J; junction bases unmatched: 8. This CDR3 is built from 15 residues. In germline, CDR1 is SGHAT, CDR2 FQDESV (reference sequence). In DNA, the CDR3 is TGTGCCAGCAGTGGTCTTTGGGACAGGAACACTGAAGCTTTCTTT. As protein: CASSGLWDRNTEAFF.

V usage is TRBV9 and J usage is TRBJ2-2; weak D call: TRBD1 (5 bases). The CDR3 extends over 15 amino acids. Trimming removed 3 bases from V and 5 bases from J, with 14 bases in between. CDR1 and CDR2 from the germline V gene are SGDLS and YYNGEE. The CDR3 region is CASSDRTRATGELFF. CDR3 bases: TGTGCCAGCAGCGATCGGACCAGGGCGACCGGGGAGCTGTTTTTT.

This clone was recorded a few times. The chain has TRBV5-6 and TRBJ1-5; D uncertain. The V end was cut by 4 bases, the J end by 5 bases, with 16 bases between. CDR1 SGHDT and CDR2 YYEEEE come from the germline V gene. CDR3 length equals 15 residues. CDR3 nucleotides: TGTGCCAGCAGCCGCAACGGAAGAACAGATCAGCCCCAGCATTTT. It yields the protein CASSRNGRTDQPQHF.

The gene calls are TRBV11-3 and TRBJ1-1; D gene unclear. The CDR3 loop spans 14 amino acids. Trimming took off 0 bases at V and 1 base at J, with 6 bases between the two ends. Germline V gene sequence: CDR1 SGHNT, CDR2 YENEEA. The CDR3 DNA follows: TGTGCCAGCAGCTTAGACATCCCGAACACTGAAGCTTTCTTT. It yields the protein CASSLDIPNTEAFF.

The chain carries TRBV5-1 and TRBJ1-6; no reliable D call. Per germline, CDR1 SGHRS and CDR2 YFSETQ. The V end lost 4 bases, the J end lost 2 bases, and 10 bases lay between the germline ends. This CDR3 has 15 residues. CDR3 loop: CASSVEGAYNSPLHF. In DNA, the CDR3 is TGCGCCAGCAGCGTAGAGGGTGCCTATAATTCACCCCTCCACTTT.

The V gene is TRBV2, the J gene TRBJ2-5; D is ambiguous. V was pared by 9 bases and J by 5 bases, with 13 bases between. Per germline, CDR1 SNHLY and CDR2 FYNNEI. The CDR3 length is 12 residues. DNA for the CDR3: TGTGCCAGTTCCACAAGAGCGGAGACCCAGTACTTC. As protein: CASSTRAETQYF.

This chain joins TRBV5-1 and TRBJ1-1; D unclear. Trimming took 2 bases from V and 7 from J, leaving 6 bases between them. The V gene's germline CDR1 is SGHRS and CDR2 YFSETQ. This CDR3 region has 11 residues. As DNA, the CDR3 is TGCGCCAGCAGCTTTGGCAGTGAAGCTTTCTTT. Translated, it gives CASSFGSEAFF.

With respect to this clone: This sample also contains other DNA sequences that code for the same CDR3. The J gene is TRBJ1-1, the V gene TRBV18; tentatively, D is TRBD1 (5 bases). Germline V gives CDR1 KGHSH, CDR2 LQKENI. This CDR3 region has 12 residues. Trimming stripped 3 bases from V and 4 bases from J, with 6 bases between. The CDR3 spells CASSPQGTEAFF. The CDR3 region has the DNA TGTGCCAGCTCACCCCAGGGCACTGAAGCTTTCTTT.

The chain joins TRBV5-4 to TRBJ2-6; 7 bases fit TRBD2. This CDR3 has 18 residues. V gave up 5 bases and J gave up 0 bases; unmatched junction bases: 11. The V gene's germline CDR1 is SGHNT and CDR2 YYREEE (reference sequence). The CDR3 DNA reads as TGTGCCAGCAGTGTATGGGGGGGACGGAGCTCTGGGGCCAACGTCCTGACTTTC. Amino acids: CASSVWGGRSSGANVLTF.

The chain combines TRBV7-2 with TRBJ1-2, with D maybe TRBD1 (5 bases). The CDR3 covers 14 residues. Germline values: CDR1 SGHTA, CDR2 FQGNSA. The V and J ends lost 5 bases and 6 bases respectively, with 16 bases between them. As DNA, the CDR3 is TGTGCCAGCAGCCACTATGGGAGGGGAGATGGCTACACCTTC. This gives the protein CASSHYGRGDGYTF.

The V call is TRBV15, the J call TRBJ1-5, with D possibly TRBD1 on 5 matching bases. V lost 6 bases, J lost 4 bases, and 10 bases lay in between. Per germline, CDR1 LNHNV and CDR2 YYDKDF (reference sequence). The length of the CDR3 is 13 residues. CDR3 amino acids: CATSSGANQPQHF. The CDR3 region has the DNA TGTGCCACCAGTAGCGGGGCTAATCAGCCCCAGCATTTT.

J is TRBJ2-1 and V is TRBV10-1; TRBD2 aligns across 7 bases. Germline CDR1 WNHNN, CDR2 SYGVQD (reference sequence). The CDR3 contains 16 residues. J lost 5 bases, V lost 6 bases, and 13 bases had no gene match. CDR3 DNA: TGCGCCAGCAGCCCCTGGGGCGGGAGATCCGACAATGAGCAGTTCTTC. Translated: CASSPWGGRSDNEQFF.